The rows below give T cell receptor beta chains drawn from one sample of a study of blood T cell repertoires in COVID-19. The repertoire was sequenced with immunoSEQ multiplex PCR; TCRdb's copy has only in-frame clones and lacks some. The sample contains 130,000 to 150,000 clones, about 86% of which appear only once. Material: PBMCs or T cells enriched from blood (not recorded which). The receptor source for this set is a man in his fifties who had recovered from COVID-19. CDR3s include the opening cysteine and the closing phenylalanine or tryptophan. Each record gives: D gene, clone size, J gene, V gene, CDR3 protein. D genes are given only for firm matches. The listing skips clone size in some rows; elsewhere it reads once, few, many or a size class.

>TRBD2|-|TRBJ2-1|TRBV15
CATSRSGSGGANNEQFF
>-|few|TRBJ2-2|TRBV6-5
CASSYLTGELFF
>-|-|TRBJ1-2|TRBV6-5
CASSYDNSYGYTF
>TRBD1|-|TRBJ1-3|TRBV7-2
CASSLDRGTGNTIYF
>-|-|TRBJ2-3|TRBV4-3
CASSQNRGLADTQYF
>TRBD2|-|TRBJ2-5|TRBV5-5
CASSLTSGGLQETQYF
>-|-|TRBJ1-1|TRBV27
CASSRAGAVNPVNTEAFF
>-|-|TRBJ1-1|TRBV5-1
CASSLTGVTEAFF
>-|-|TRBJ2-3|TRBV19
CATSPVSGSTDTQYF
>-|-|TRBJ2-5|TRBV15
CATSRDGAEETQYF
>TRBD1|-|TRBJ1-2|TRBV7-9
CASSLGGRGLVYGYTF
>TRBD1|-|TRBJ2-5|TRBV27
CASSSQGAGEETQYF
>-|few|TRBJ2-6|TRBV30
CAWRQGLSGANVLTF
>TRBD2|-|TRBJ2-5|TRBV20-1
CSASPGLAGGQTQYF
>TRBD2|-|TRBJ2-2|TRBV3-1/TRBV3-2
CASSQGPGTSGGSPTGELFF
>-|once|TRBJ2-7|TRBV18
CASSYLDNPYEQYF
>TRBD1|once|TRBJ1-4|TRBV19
CASSITGQYNEKLFF
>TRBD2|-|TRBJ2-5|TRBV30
CAWSFGLAGETQYF
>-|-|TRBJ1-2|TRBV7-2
CASSLGQGTLFGYTF
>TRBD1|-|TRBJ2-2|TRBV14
CASSPHGTGGTGELFF
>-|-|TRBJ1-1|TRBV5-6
CASSPTVMNTEAFF
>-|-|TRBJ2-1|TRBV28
CASSLEPSGAYNEQFF